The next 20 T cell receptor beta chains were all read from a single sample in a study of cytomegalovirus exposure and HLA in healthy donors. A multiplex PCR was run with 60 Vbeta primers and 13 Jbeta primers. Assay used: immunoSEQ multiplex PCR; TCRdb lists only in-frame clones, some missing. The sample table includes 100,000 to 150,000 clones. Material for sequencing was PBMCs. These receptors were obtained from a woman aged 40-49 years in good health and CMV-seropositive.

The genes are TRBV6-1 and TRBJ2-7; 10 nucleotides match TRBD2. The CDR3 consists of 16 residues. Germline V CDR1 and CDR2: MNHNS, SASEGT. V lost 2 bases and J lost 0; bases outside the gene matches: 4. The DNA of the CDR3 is TGTGCCAGCAGTGAAATTGTAGCGGGAGGCTCCTACGAGCAGTACTTC. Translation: CASSEIVAGGSYEQYF.

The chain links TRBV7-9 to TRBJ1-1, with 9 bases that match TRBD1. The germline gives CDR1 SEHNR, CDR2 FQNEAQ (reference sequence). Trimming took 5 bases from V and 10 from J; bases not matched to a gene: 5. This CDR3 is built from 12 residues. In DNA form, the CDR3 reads TGTGCCAGCAGCCTTGACAGGGGGACAGCTTTCTTT. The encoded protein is CASSLDRGTAFF.

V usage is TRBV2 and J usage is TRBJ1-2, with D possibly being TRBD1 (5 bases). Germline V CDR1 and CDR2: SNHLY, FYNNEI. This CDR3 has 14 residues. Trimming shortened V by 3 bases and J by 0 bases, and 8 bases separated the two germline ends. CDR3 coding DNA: TGTGCCAGCAGTGACAAAGGGGCTAACTATGGCTACACCTTC. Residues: CASSDKGANYGYTF.

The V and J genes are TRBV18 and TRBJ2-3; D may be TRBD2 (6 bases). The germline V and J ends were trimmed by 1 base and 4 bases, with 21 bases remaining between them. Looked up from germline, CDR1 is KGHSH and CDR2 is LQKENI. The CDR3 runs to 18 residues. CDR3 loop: CASSPRRRELRKSDTQYF. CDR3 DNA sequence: TGTGCCAGCTCACCACGTCGGCGGGAACTGAGGAAATCAGATACGCAGTATTTT.

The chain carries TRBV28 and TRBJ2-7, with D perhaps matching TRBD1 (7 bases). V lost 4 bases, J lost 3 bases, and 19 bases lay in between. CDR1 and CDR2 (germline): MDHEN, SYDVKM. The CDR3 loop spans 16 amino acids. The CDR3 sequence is CASSSLQGRRGYEQYF. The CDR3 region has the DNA TGTGCCAGCAGTTCCCTACAGGGGAGGAGGGGCTACGAGCAGTACTTC.

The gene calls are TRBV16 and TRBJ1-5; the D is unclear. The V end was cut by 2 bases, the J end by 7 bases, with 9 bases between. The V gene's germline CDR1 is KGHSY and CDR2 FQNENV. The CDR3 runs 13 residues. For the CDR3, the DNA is TGTGCCAGCAGCCAAGAGGGAGCACAGCCCCAGCATTTT. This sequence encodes CASSQEGAQPQHF.

The DNA of the CDR3 is TGTGCCAGCAGCGCCGGACAGGGTTTGACAGATACGCAGTATTTT. Translated, it gives CASSAGQGLTDTQYF. The chain carries TRBV9 and TRBJ2-3; 8 bases match TRBD1. Germline V gives CDR1 SGDLS, CDR2 YYNGEE. This CDR3 contains 15 residues. Trimming removed 3 bases from V and 3 bases from J; junction bases left unmatched: 6.

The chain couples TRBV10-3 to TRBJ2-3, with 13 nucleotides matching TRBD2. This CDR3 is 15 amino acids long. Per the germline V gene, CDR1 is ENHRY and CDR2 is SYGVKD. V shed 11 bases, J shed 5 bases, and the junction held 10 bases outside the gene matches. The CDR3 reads CAVNGLAGDLDTQYF. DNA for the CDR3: TGTGCCGTCAACGGACTAGCGGGAGATTTAGATACGCAGTATTTT.

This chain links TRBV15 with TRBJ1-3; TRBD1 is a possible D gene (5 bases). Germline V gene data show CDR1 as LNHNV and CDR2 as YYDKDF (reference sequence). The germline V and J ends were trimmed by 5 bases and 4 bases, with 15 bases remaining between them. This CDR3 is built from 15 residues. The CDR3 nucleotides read TGTGCCACCAGCCCCGGACGGGGGTCAGGAAACACCATATATTTT. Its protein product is CATSPGRGSGNTIYF. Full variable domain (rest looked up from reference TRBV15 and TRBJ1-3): DAMVIQNPRYQVTQFGKPVTLSCSQTLNHNVMYWYQQKSSQAPKLLFHYYDKDFNNEADTPDNFQSRRPNTSFCFLDIRSPGLGDTAMYLCATSPGRGSGNTIYFGEGSWLTVV.

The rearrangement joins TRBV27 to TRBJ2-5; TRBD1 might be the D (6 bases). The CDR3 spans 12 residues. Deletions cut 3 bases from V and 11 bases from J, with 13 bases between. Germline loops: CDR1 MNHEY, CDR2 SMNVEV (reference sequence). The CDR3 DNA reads TGTGCCAGCAGTTTGACAGGCAAAGAGCAGTACTTC. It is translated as CASSLTGKEQYF.

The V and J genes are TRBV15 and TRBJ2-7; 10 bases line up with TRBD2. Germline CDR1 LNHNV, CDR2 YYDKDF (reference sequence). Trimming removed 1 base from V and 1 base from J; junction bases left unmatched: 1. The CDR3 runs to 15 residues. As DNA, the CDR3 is TGTGCCACCAGCAGAGGGACTAGCGGTTCCTACGAGCAGTACTTC. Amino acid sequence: CATSRGTSGSYEQYF. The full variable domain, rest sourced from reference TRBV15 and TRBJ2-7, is DAMVIQNPRYQVTQFGKPVTLSCSQTLNHNVMYWYQQKSSQAPKLLFHYYDKDFNNEADTPDNFQSRRPNTSFCFLDIRSPGLGDTAMYLCATSRGTSGSYEQYFGPGTRLTVT.

The CDR3 region is CASSSLRTSGRRMETQYF. The DNA for the CDR3 is TGTGCCAGCAGCTCTCTTCGGACTAGCGGGAGGAGAATGGAGACCCAGTACTTC. J is TRBJ2-5 and V is TRBV7-2, with TRBD2 identical over 14 bases. This CDR3 is built from 18 residues. With V trimmed by 4 bases and J by 5 bases, 12 bases remained unmatched. Germline V lookup: CDR1 SGHTA, CDR2 FQGNSA. The full variable domain, in which reference TRBV7-2 and TRBJ2-5 provide the parts outside the CDR3, is GAGVSQSPSNKVTEKGKDVELRCDPISGHTALYWYRQSLGQGLEFLIYFQGNSAPDKSGLPSDRFSAERTGGSVSTLTIQRTQQEDSAVYLCASSSLRTSGRRMETQYFGPGTRLLVL.

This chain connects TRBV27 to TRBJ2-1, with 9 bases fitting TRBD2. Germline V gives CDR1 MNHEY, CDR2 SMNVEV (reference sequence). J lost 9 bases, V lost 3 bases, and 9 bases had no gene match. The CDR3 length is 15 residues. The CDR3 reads CASSLGGGRAGEQFF. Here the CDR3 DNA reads TGTGCCAGCAGTTTGGGTGGCGGGAGGGCCGGTGAGCAGTTCTTC.

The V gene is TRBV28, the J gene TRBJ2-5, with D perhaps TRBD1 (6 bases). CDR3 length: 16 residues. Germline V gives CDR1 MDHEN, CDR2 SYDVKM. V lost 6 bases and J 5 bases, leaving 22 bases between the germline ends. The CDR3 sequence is CASSSTLPQGIETQYF. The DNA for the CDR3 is TGTGCCAGCAGCTCGACATTACCTCAGGGGATCGAGACCCAGTACTTC.

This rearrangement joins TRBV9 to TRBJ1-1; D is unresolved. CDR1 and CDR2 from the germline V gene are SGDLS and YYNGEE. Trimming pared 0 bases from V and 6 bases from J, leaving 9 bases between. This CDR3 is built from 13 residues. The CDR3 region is CASSVGGVSEAFF. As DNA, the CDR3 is TGTGCCAGCAGCGTAGGAGGAGTGTCTGAAGCTTTCTTT. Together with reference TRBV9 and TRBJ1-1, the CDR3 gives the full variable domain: DSGVTQTPKHLITATGQRVTLRCSPRSGDLSVYWYQQSLDQGLQFLIQYYNGEERAKGNILERFSAQQFPDLHSELNLSSLELGDSALYFCASSVGGVSEAFFGQGTRLTVV.

CDR3 coding DNA: TGTGCAAGTCGCACGTATACTAGCGGGAGGAGCAGTTCTTCCTACGAGCAGTACTTC. Residues: CASRTYTSGRSSSSYEQYF. The chain combines TRBV12-2 with TRBJ2-7; the table names TRBD2, a call not compared with the DNA. TRBV12-2 constitutes a pseudogene. This CDR3 has 19 residues.

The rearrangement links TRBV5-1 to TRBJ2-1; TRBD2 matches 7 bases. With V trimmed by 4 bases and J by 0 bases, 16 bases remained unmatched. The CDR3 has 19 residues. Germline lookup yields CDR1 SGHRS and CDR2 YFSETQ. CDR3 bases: TGCGCCAGCAGCCCGCAGCGGGATCGTTTTGGCCGCTCCTACAATGAGCAGTTCTTC. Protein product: CASSPQRDRFGRSYNEQFF.

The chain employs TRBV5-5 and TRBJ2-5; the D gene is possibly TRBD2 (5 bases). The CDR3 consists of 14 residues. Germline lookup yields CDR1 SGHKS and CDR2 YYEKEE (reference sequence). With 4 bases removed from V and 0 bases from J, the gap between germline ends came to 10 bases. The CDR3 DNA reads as TGTGCCAGCAGCCCCGGCGGGTACCAAGAGACCCAGTACTTC. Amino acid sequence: CASSPGGYQETQYF.

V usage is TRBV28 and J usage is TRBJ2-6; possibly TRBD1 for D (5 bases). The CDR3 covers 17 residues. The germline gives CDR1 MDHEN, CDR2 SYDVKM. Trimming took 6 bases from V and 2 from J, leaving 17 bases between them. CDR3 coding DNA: TGTGCCAGCAGGGCTTTAGCAGGGCTCCCTGGGGCCAACGTCCTGACTTTC. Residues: CASRALAGLPGANVLTF.

CDR3 amino acids: CASSELAGVRNEQFF. CDR3 nucleotide sequence: TGTGCCAGCAGCGAACTAGCGGGAGTCAGGAATGAGCAGTTCTTC. The chain joins TRBV6-4 to TRBJ2-1; the match to TRBD2 covers 11 bases. Germline CDR1 and CDR2: MRHNA and SNTAGT. J lost 7 bases, V lost 6 bases, and 8 bases had no gene match. The CDR3 has 15 residues.